These 21 T cell receptor beta chains originate from one sample sequenced in a study of shared clonotypes between healthy human individuals. The repertoire was sequenced with immunoSEQ multiplex PCR; TCRdb's copy has only in-frame clones and lacks some. The sample holds 490,000 or so clones, less than 80% seen once. Sequenced: PBMCs. All receptors come from a woman aged 40 to 49 in good health. Some clones in this sample may be carry-over from other donors' samples.

The V and J genes are TRBV10-1 and TRBJ2-1; a weak D match, TRBD2 (6 bases). Germline CDR1 is WNHNN and CDR2 is SYGVQD (reference sequence). The CDR3 has 13 amino acids. Trimming took off 3 bases at V and 9 bases at J, with 12 bases between the two ends. CDR3 coding DNA: TGCGCCAGCAGTGAAGTCCTAGCGTCTGAGCAGTTCTTC. It is translated as CASSEVLASEQFF.

The rearrangement joins TRBV7-8 to TRBJ2-7; TRBD2 agrees at 11 bases. Germline CDR1 SGHVS, CDR2 FQNEAQ. The CDR3 has 15 amino acids. The V segment lost 5 bases and the J segment 2 bases; nucleotides outside the gene matches: 5. The CDR3 loop is CASSTGTSGAYEQYF. For the CDR3, the DNA is TGTGCCAGCAGCACTGGGACTAGCGGAGCCTACGAGCAGTACTTC.

The CDR3 DNA follows: TGTGCCAGCAGCCCCGCCGCCGGGGTCAGCACTGAAGCTTTCTTT. It translates to CASSPAAGVSTEAFF. This chain connects TRBV4-2 to TRBJ1-1; D remains ambiguous. V was clipped by 4 bases and J by 4 bases, with 16 bases between them. The CDR3 has 15 residues. From germline, CDR1 is LGHNA and CDR2 YNFKEQ.

The chain links TRBV4-1 to TRBJ2-7; 11 bases match TRBD2. This CDR3 contains 19 residues. Looked up from germline, CDR1 is MGHRA and CDR2 is YSYEKL. With V trimmed by 1 base and J by 5 bases, 16 bases remained unmatched. For the CDR3, the DNA is TGCGCCAGCAGCCAAGGCAGTCCGGCGATAGCGGGAGGGTACAACGAGCAGTACTTC. It encodes CASSQGSPAIAGGYNEQYF.

This sequence joins TRBV9 and TRBJ1-2; the match to TRBD1 covers 9 bases. The CDR3 runs 15 residues. Unmatched junction bases numbered 4, after V lost 2 bases and J lost 2 bases. CDR1 SGDLS and CDR2 YYNGEE come from the germline V gene. The CDR3 nucleotides read TGTGCCAGCAGCGTGGAACAGGGGGCGAACTATGGCTACACCTTC. It specifies CASSVEQGANYGYTF. Full variable domain (missing parts from reference TRBV9 and TRBJ1-2): DSGVTQTPKHLITATGQRVTLRCSPRSGDLSVYWYQQSLDQGLQFLIQYYNGEERAKGNILERFSAQQFPDLHSELNLSSLELGDSALYFCASSVEQGANYGYTFGSGTRLTVV.

The chain recombines TRBV5-4 with TRBJ2-1; D remains ambiguous. CDR1 and CDR2 (germline): SGHNT, YYREEE (reference sequence). V lost 2 bases to trimming and J lost 1 base, with 7 bases between them. The CDR3 runs 14 residues. The CDR3 nucleotides are TGTGCCAGCAGCTTTGCGAATTCCTACAATGAGCAGTTCTTC. Encoded protein: CASSFANSYNEQFF.

As regards this clone: A far bigger clonotype differs at one base, so this is likely a read error. Other nucleotide sequences from this sample produce the same CDR3. The chain carries TRBV6-6 and TRBJ1-2, with D hard to call. V shed 5 bases and J shed 2 bases, with 9 bases lying between them. Germline CDR1 reads MNHNY; CDR2 reads SVGAGI (reference sequence). This CDR3 is built from 13 residues. The CDR3 loop is CASSPSPNYGYTF. The CDR3 DNA reads TGTGCCAGCAGTCCTTCCCCCAACTATGGCTACACCTTC.

V and J are TRBV6-5 and TRBJ2-1; D assignment may be TRBD1 or TRBD2 (6 bases each). Germline assignment: CDR1 MNHEY and CDR2 SVGAGI. With 2 bases removed from V and 7 bases from J, the gap between germline ends came to 12 bases. The CDR3 sequence is 14 residues long. This CDR3 reads CASSYGLGGNEQFF. CDR3 bases: TGTGCCAGCAGTTACGGTCTAGGGGGGAATGAGCAGTTCTTC.

This clone was seen once. The rearrangement joins TRBV7-9 to TRBJ2-7; D gene unclear. The V gene's germline CDR1 is SEHNR and CDR2 FQNEAQ (reference sequence). This CDR3 region has 14 residues. V was shortened by 5 bases and J by 0 bases, with 11 bases between the two germline ends. The CDR3 protein is CASSPVRSSYEQYF. CDR3 bases: TGTGCCAGCAGCCCAGTTAGGAGCTCCTACGAGCAGTACTTC.

The chain links TRBV5-1 to TRBJ2-7; perhaps TRBD1 as D (6 bases). V lost 0 bases and J lost 5, with 18 bases in between. From germline, CDR1 is SGHRS and CDR2 YFSETQ. This CDR3 is 16 amino acids long. CDR3 nucleotide sequence: TGCGCCAGCAGCTTGGATATTGGGGGCTCACCGGACGAGCAGTACTTC. Translated, it gives CASSLDIGGSPDEQYF.

V is TRBV2 and J is TRBJ2-2; a possible D gene is TRBD2 (6 bases). CDR3 length equals 17 residues. Germline-derived CDR1 and CDR2 are SNHLY and FYNNEI. Trimming stripped 1 base from V and 4 bases from J, with 16 bases between. The CDR3 DNA is TGTGCCAGCAGTGAAGAAAGGCTAGCGTCAGGCACCGGGGAGCTGTTTTTT. It encodes CASSEERLASGTGELFF.

J is TRBJ2-5 and V is TRBV27; D is possibly TRBD1 or TRBD2 (7 bases each). CDR1 MNHEY and CDR2 SMNVEV come from the germline V gene (reference sequence). V was trimmed by 4 bases and J by 4 bases, leaving 16 bases between them. CDR3 length: 15 residues. The CDR3 here is CASSSSDREGETQYF. The CDR3 region has the DNA TGTGCCAGCAGTTCCTCAGACAGGGAGGGAGAGACCCAGTACTTC.

This chain uses TRBV5-1 with TRBJ1-4; tentatively, D is TRBD1 (5 bases). V lost 3 bases to trimming and J lost 5 bases, with 17 bases between them. The CDR3 covers 16 residues. Germline V gene sequence: CDR1 SGHRS, CDR2 YFSETQ. CDR3 loop: CASSYGAITVNEKLFF. The CDR3 DNA reads TGCGCCAGCAGCTACGGGGCTATCACCGTCAATGAAAAACTGTTTTTT.

The chain has TRBV9 and TRBJ2-4, with D possibly being TRBD1 or TRBD2 (6 bases each). The germline gives CDR1 SGDLS, CDR2 YYNGEE. The CDR3 sequence is 17 residues long. V lost 2 bases and J lost 6, with 21 bases in between. The CDR3 reads CASSVSSGGYDGNIQYF. The CDR3 DNA is TGTGCCAGCAGCGTTAGTTCCGGGGGCTATGACGGAAACATTCAGTACTTC. The full variable domain, with the rest looked up from reference TRBV9 and TRBJ2-4, is DSGVTQTPKHLITATGQRVTLRCSPRSGDLSVYWYQQSLDQGLQFLIQYYNGEERAKGNILERFSAQQFPDLHSELNLSSLELGDSALYFCASSVSSGGYDGNIQYFGAGTRLSVL.

The genes are TRBV11-1 and TRBJ1-1; no clear D. CDR3 length equals 14 residues. The germline V gene encodes CDR1 SGHAT and CDR2 FQDESV (reference sequence). V lost 5 bases and J 4 bases, leaving 14 bases between the germline ends. In DNA form, the CDR3 reads TGTGCCAGCAGCCGATCGCAGAAGGTCACTGAAGCTTTCTTT. It yields the protein CASSRSQKVTEAFF.

This clone came up a few times. This sequence joins TRBV28 and TRBJ2-5; the match to TRBD1 covers 10 bases. The J call could be wrong; TRBJ2-7 is a better fit for the DNA end. In germline, CDR1 is MDHEN, CDR2 SYDVKM. This CDR3 is 16 amino acids long. This chain's CDR3 is CASSAPRQGASYEQYF. Here the CDR3 DNA reads TGTGCCAGCAGTGCCCCCCGACAGGGGGCCTCCTACGAGCAGTACTTC.

The sample holds a few counts of this clone. The V and J genes are TRBV2 and TRBJ2-2; D might be TRBD1 (5 bases). Germline CDR1 is SNHLY and CDR2 is FYNNEI. This CDR3 comprises 12 residues. V was trimmed by 8 bases and J by 5 bases, leaving 9 bases between them. In DNA form, the CDR3 reads TGTGCCAGCCGACAGAGAACCGGGGAGCTGTTTTTT. Amino acids: CASRQRTGELFF. Drawing the rest from reference TRBV2 and TRBJ2-2, the complete variable domain is EPEVTQTPSHQVTQMGQEVILRCVPISNHLYFYWYRQILGQKVEFLVSFYNNEISEKSEIFDDQFSVERPDGSNFTLKIRSTKLEDSAMYFCASRQRTGELFFGEGSRLTVL.

The V gene is TRBV2, the J gene TRBJ1-5, with TRBD1 matching 10 bases. The CDR3 has 16 residues. V gave up 8 bases and J gave up 0 bases; unmatched junction bases: 7. Germline V gives CDR1 SNHLY, CDR2 FYNNEI. The CDR3 nucleotides read TGTGCCAGCGACAGGGGGCAGGCATATAGCAATCAGCCCCAGCATTTT. This translates into CASDRGQAYSNQPQHF.

This clone was recorded only once. The CDR3 coding sequence is TGCAGCGTCCGAGGACTAGCGGGAGAGTTGACCCAGTACTTC. Amino acid sequence: CSVRGLAGELTQYF. The chain combines TRBV29-1 with TRBJ2-5; the match to TRBD2 covers 13 bases. CDR1 and CDR2 from the germline V gene are SQVTM and ANQGSEA. The ends lost 6 bases at V and 7 bases at J; junction bases unmatched: 8. The CDR3 runs to 14 residues.

The V and J genes are TRBV9 and TRBJ2-3, with 7 nucleotides matching TRBD2. The CDR3 has 14 residues. Germline CDR1 SGDLS, CDR2 YYNGEE. The trim removed 3 bases at V and 2 bases at J, leaving 3 bases unmatched. CDR3 sequence reads: CASSELAYTDTQYF. The CDR3 DNA reads TGTGCCAGCAGCGAACTAGCGTACACAGATACGCAGTATTTT.

Comments on this clone: The junction does not match germline at one end; this may be a read error. This chain links TRBV2 with TRBJ2-7; no reliable D call. CDR3 length: 13 residues. In germline, CDR1 is SNHLY, CDR2 FYNNEI. In DNA, the CDR3 is TGTGCCAGCACCGCGCCAAGTAGGTACGAGCAGTGCTTC. Translated: CASTAPSRYEQCF.